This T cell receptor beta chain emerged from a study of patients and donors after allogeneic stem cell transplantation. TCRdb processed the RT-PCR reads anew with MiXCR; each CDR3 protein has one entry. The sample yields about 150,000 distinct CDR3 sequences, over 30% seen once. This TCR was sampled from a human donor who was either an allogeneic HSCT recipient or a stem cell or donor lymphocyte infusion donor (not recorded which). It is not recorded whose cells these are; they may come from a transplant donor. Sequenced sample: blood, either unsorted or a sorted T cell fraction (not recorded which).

CDR3 residues: CASSQDGEGYQPQHF. In nucleotides, the CDR3 is TGCGCCAGCAGCCAAGATGGGGAGGGGTATCAGCCCCAGCATTTT. The chain recombines TRBV4-3 with TRBJ1-5; TRBD1 might be the D (5 bases). Germline V gives CDR1 LGHNA, CDR2 YSLEER. The length of the CDR3 is 15 residues. The V end was cut by 0 bases, the J end by 5 bases, with 11 bases between.